These 28 T cell receptor beta chains came from one sample sequenced in a study of T cells of healthy individuals. TCRdb redid the calling of the 5' RACE reads with MiXCR, one entry per CDR3 protein. The repertoire holds about 100,000 distinct CDR3 sequences, with 17% as singletons. Every receptor here comes from a human donor in good health.

The rearrangement joins TRBV27 to TRBJ2-4, with D tentatively TRBD1 or TRBD2 (6 bases each). This CDR3 has 14 amino acids. Germline values: CDR1 MNHEY, CDR2 SMNVEV (reference sequence). The V end lost 4 bases, the J end lost 7 bases, and 14 bases lay between the germline ends. The CDR3 is CASSSIGGPNIQYF. The CDR3 region has the DNA TGTGCCAGCAGTTCGATTGGGGGGCCTAACATTCAGTACTTC.

The sample holds a few counts of this clonotype. The chain links TRBV20-1 to TRBJ2-7, with 11 bases identical to TRBD2. The CDR3 length is 17 residues. V lost 0 bases, J lost 4 bases, and 11 bases stayed unmatched. The germline V gene encodes CDR1 DFQATT and CDR2 SNEGSKA (reference sequence). The CDR3 DNA reads TGCAGTGCTAGAGATCGGAATATAGCGGGAGGGCGGTACGAGCAGTACTTC. Protein product: CSARDRNIAGGRYEQYF.

This chain links TRBV6-2 or TRBV6-3 with TRBJ2-1; the match to TRBD2 covers 8 bases. The CDR3 extends over 14 amino acids. J lost 6 bases, V lost 4 bases, and 5 bases had no gene match. The germline V gene encodes CDR1 MNHEY and CDR2 SVGEGT. CDR3 loop: CASSWLAGGNEQFF. The CDR3 region has the DNA TGTGCCAGCAGTTGGCTAGCGGGCGGCAATGAGCAGTTCTTC.

The rearrangement uses TRBV29-1 and TRBJ2-1, with 14 positions matching TRBD2. CDR1 and CDR2 from the germline V gene are SQVTM and ANQGSEA. The CDR3 length is 16 residues. Trimming took 6 bases from V and 2 from J; bases not matched to a gene: 6. Here the CDR3 reads CSVPGTSGGAYNEQFF. In nucleotides, the CDR3 is TGCAGCGTCCCCGGGACTAGCGGGGGCGCCTACAATGAGCAGTTCTTC.

The J gene is TRBJ2-1, the V gene TRBV12-3 or TRBV12-4; D is perhaps TRBD1 (5 bases). V lost 5 bases, J lost 9 bases, and 11 bases lay in between. The CDR3 has 12 residues. The CDR3 here is CASSPREAEQFF. CDR3 DNA sequence: TGTGCCAGCAGTCCCAGGGAAGCTGAGCAGTTCTTC.

This sequence joins TRBV28 and TRBJ1-5, with a possible D match to TRBD1 (5 bases). Trimming stripped 8 bases from V and 4 bases from J, with 18 bases between. This CDR3 spans 15 amino acids. CDR1 and CDR2 (germline): MDHEN, SYDVKM. CDR3 amino acids: CASCPASPGNQPQHF. DNA for the CDR3: TGTGCCAGCTGCCCGGCCTCTCCAGGGAATCAGCCCCAGCATTTT.

In nucleotides, the CDR3 is TGTGCCAGCAGCCAAGAGACGGTCCCCCTCCTAACTAATGAAAAACTGTTTTTT. As protein: CASSQETVPLLTNEKLFF. The chain uses TRBV4-2 and TRBJ1-4; D is undetermined. There are 18 residues in the CDR3. Germline loops: CDR1 LGHNA, CDR2 YNFKEQ. The germline V and J ends were trimmed by 0 bases and 1 base, with 15 bases remaining between them.

DNA for the CDR3: TGCAGTGCTCCCCCTGTCCTGGGAATTTCCTACGAGCAGTACTTC. Translation: CSAPPVLGISYEQYF. This chain uses TRBV20-1 with TRBJ2-7; D is ambiguous. The germline V gene encodes CDR1 DFQATT and CDR2 SNEGSKA (reference sequence). The CDR3 is 15 amino acids. V was trimmed by 5 bases and J by 1 base, leaving 18 bases between them.

This clonotype was observed a handful of times. The rearrangement joins TRBV11-2 to TRBJ2-5; 8 bases match TRBD1. Germline V CDR1 and CDR2: SGHAT, FQNNGV. The CDR3 runs to 16 residues. V gave up 6 bases and J gave up 2 bases; unmatched junction bases: 11. DNA for the CDR3: TGTGCCAGCAGGGGTCTGTTGACAGGGGAACAAGAGACCCAGTACTTC. Protein product: CASRGLLTGEQETQYF.

This clonotype was seen a handful of times. The rearrangement uses TRBV28 and TRBJ2-3, with a weak D call TRBD1 (5 bases). The CDR3 loop spans 17 amino acids. V was shortened by 7 bases and J by 5 bases, with 25 bases between the two germline ends. Germline CDR1 reads MDHEN; CDR2 reads SYDVKM. CDR3 coding DNA: TGTGCCAGCACCCCCACAGGACGGCGGATCCTAGGAGATACGCAGTATTTT. This encodes CASTPTGRRILGDTQYF.

This clonotype has ten or more counts. V gene TRBV10-3 combines with J gene TRBJ1-3; no firm D call. CDR3 length equals 17 residues. The ends were cut back, 0 bases at V and 0 bases at J, with 12 bases in the middle. In germline, CDR1 is ENHRY, CDR2 SYGVKD. The CDR3 loop reads CAISESRNPSSGNTIYF. The CDR3 nucleotides read TGTGCCATCAGTGAGTCGAGGAACCCAAGCTCTGGAAACACCATATATTTT.

To note about this clonotype: A much more abundant neighbour one base away suggests this may be a read error. This chain joins TRBV24-1 and TRBJ2-1; D perhaps matches TRBD1 (5 bases). From germline, CDR1 is KGHDR and CDR2 SFDVKD. V was shortened by 2 bases and J by 13 bases, with 14 bases between the two germline ends. This CDR3 is 13 amino acids long. CDR3 in amino acids: CATSDWFSRVQFF. CDR3 DNA: TGTGCCACCAGTGATTGGTTTAGCAGGGTACAGTTCTTC.

This clonotype was detected many times. This chain links TRBV5-6 with TRBJ1-4; D is uncertain. The germline gives CDR1 SGHDT, CDR2 YYEEEE. This CDR3 contains 15 residues. The V gene lost 1 base and the J gene lost 6 bases, with 13 bases spanning the gap. CDR3 loop: CASSLILRPDEKLFF. In nucleotides, the CDR3 is TGTGCCAGCAGCTTGATTCTCAGGCCGGATGAAAAACTGTTTTTT.

In its sample, this clonotype was seen many times. The chain couples TRBV7-9 to TRBJ2-1; 11 bases agree with TRBD2. V shed 4 bases and J 2 bases; nucleotides not matched to a gene: 10. The V gene's germline CDR1 is SEHNR and CDR2 FQNEAQ (reference sequence). The CDR3 contains 18 residues. CDR3 nucleotide sequence: TGTGCCAGCAGCTCCATAGGGACTAGCGGCTATCCCTACAATGAGCAGTTCTTC. Translated: CASSSIGTSGYPYNEQFF.

This chain links TRBV27 with TRBJ2-3; 8 bases fit TRBD2. V was clipped by 0 bases and J by 4 bases; unmatched bases: 9. Germline-derived CDR1 and CDR2 are MNHEY and SMNVEV (reference sequence). This CDR3 comprises 17 residues. The CDR3 DNA is TGTGCCAGCAGTTTATCGAGTGCGGGGGGCCCGTCAGATACGCAGTATTTT. Translated, it gives CASSLSSAGGPSDTQYF.

The J gene is TRBJ2-5, the V gene TRBV5-6; TRBD1 is a possible D gene (5 bases). This CDR3 spans 14 amino acids. With 2 bases removed from V and 1 base from J, the gap between germline ends came to 9 bases. CDR1 and CDR2 (germline): SGHDT, YYEEEE. Written as DNA, the CDR3 is TGTGCCAGCAGCTTAAGACAGACCCAAGAGACCCAGTACTTC. It yields the protein CASSLRQTQETQYF. Full variable domain (remainder filled in from reference TRBV5-6 and TRBJ2-5): DAGVTQSPTHLIKTRGQQVTLRCSPKSGHDTVSWYQQALGQGPQFIFQYYEEEERQRGNFPDRFSGHQFPNYSSELNVNALLLGDSALYLCASSLRQTQETQYFGPGTRLLVL.

This clonotype has just a few counts. The CDR3 loop reads CSARDYGGDGYTF. The CDR3 bases are TGCAGTGCTAGAGATTACGGAGGTGATGGCTACACCTTC. This chain links TRBV20-1 with TRBJ1-2; D is ambiguous. The germline CDR1 and CDR2 sequences are DFQATT and SNEGSKA (reference sequence). The CDR3 totals 13 residues. Trimming removed 0 bases at V and 6 bases at J, with 11 bases between.

In its sample, this clonotype was seen a few times. This sequence joins TRBV10-3 and TRBJ2-5, with no clear D. Germline V CDR1 and CDR2: ENHRY, SYGVKD. V was clipped by 2 bases and J by 3 bases, with 4 bases between them. The CDR3 is made up of 12 amino acids. CDR3 sequence reads: CAISEPKETQYF. The CDR3 DNA is TGTGCCATCAGTGAGCCTAAAGAGACCCAGTACTTC.

This clonotype was counted at least ten times. The CDR3 DNA reads TGTGCCAGCAGTGACCGCCCGGGACTAGCGGGTACTGAGCAGTTCTTC. It translates to CASSDRPGLAGTEQFF. This chain connects TRBV6-4 to TRBJ2-1, with TRBD2 matching over 12 bases. The CDR3 is 16 amino acids. Per the germline V gene, CDR1 is MRHNA and CDR2 is SNTAGT. The V and J ends lost 2 bases and 9 bases, in that order; junction bases with no gene match: 8.

This chain uses TRBV9 with TRBJ1-2; 10 bases are a match to TRBD1. Germline V gene data show CDR1 as SGDLS and CDR2 as YYNGEE. This CDR3 is 14 amino acids long. The junction had 6 bases not matched to a gene; V was cut back by 4 bases and J by 6 bases. CDR3 coding DNA: TGTGCCAGCAGCATCCGGGACAGGGGTGATGGCTACACCTTC. Protein: CASSIRDRGDGYTF.

In its sample, this clonotype was seen a few times. The V gene is TRBV7-3, the J gene TRBJ2-3, with TRBD2 matching 9 bases. CDR1 is SGHTA, CDR2 FQGTGA, per germline. Trimming at V came to 4 bases and at J to 5 bases, leaving 7 bases not matched to a gene. The CDR3 consists of 15 residues. CDR3 protein: CASSSAGGVRDTQYF. The DNA for the CDR3 is TGTGCCAGCAGCTCAGCGGGGGGCGTGAGAGATACGCAGTATTTT.

This clonotype was picked up many times. The rearrangement uses TRBV3-1 and TRBJ2-7; tentative D call: TRBD2 (6 bases). The CDR3 runs to 15 residues. The germline CDR1 and CDR2 sequences are LGHDT and YNNKEL (reference sequence). V gave up 2 bases and J gave up 0 bases, with 11 bases separating them. The CDR3: CASSQTSPSSYEQYF. Here the CDR3 DNA reads TGTGCCAGCAGCCAAACTAGCCCGAGCTCCTACGAGCAGTACTTC.

The chain employs TRBV12-3 or TRBV12-4 and TRBJ1-3; perhaps TRBD1 as D (5 bases). Deletions cut 10 bases from V and 8 bases from J, with 12 bases between. The CDR3 totals 11 residues. This CDR3 is CAMGVADTIYF. CDR3 sequence (DNA): TGTGCCATGGGGGTCGCGGACACCATATATTTT.

This chain connects TRBV24-1 to TRBJ2-5; D uncertain. Germline assignment: CDR1 KGHDR and CDR2 SFDVKD. Trimming stripped 0 bases from V and 5 bases from J, with 12 bases between. This CDR3 has 15 residues. The CDR3 region is CATSDLLPDGETQYF. CDR3 sequence (DNA): TGTGCCACCAGTGATTTGCTGCCTGACGGGGAGACCCAGTACTTC.

In this sample, this clonotype turned up many times. The V call is TRBV28, the J call TRBJ1-5; possibly TRBD1 for D (5 bases). This CDR3 spans 16 amino acids. The V end lost 3 bases, the J end lost 3 bases, and 15 bases lay between the germline ends. Germline V CDR1 and CDR2: MDHEN, SYDVKM. This CDR3 is CASSFRGTLYNQPQHF. Written as DNA, the CDR3 is TGTGCCAGCAGTTTCCGCGGGACTCTTTACAATCAGCCCCAGCATTTT.

This rearrangement joins TRBV5-6 to TRBJ2-1, with 9 bases fitting TRBD1. CDR3 length: 12 residues. Per the germline V gene, CDR1 is SGHDT and CDR2 is YYEEEE. V dropped 4 bases and J dropped 13; count of bases not matched to a gene: 6. CDR3 amino acids: CASSPGDRAQFF. DNA for the CDR3: TGTGCCAGCAGCCCGGGGGACAGGGCCCAGTTCTTC.

The V call is TRBV20-1, the J call TRBJ2-5, with TRBD2 matching over 7 bases. The trim removed 8 bases at V and 2 bases at J, leaving 11 bases unmatched. Germline CDR1 is DFQATT and CDR2 is SNEGSKA (reference sequence). CDR3 size: 14 residues. This CDR3 reads CSPQARGLQETQYF. The CDR3, as DNA: TGCAGTCCCCAGGCACGGGGACTACAAGAGACCCAGTACTTC.

V gene TRBV4-3 combines with J gene TRBJ2-5, with 12 bases fitting TRBD2. Trimming took 0 bases from V and 5 from J; bases not matched to a gene: 10. The V gene's germline CDR1 is LGHNA and CDR2 YSLEER. The CDR3 has 18 residues. CDR3 loop: CASSQDLTSGGPRETQYF. Here the CDR3 DNA reads TGCGCCAGCAGCCAAGATCTAACTAGCGGGGGGCCCCGGGAGACCCAGTACTTC.